This TCR beta chain was observed in a study of blood T cell repertoires in COVID-19. At the level of the study: Sites in the United States, Italy and Spain provided acute and convalescent COVID-19 samples. The cDNA or gDNA used as material had been derived from T cells, B-cell-depleted T cells, or PBMCs.

In the original processing: Reference gene primer amplification yielded estimated nucleated cell counts. The data were produced by immunoSEQ multiplex PCR, yet TCRdb's version contains in-frame clones alone and is incomplete. V and J calls plus clone size are reproduced from that table; the DNA served to infer D and trimming. This sample carries approximately 170,000 clones, around 81% of them seen once, and the ten largest clones take more than 9.5%. V was shortened by 1 base and J by 7 bases, with 16 bases between the two germline ends. This CDR3 spans 15 amino acids. Germline V CDR1 and CDR2: SGHTA, FQGNSA.

Sequences were obtained from peripheral blood. The TCR originated in a man aged 55 to 69 with active or convalescent COVID-19. The chain uses TRBV7-2 and TRBJ1-1; D is uncertain. The CDR3 sequence: CASSLGLRGLNEAFF. CDR3 bases: TGTGCCAGCAGCTTAGGGCTGCGGGGATTGAATGAAGCTTTCTTT. Variable domain in full (rest from reference TRBV7-2 and TRBJ1-1): GAGVSQSPSNKVTEKGKDVELRCDPISGHTALYWYRQSLGQGLEFLIYFQGNSAPDKSGLPSDRFSAERTGGSVSTLTIQRTQQEDSAVYLCASSLGLRGLNEAFFGQGTRLTVV.